This T cell receptor (beta chain) was sequenced during a study of graft-versus-host responses after intestinal transplantation. About the study: Uniformly, recipients were administered anti-thymocyte globulin induction with subsequent tacrolimus and steroids for around three years. Broader study findings: Individuals who had graft-donor T cell macrochimerism had allografts that showed high graft-versus-host to host-versus-graft clonal ratios.

As concerns this clone: The antigen is unknown.

Data came from immunoSEQ multiplex PCR; TCRdb stores just in-frame clones and leaves some out. The table shows about 50,000 clones, with about 90% occurring only once. V shed 5 bases and J 2 bases; nucleotides not matched to a gene: 9. This CDR3 has 18 residues. CDR1 SGHVS and CDR2 FQNEAQ come from the germline V gene. This TCR came from a human donor who was the organ donor for an intestinal transplant. The source material was unstimulated CD4+ T cells sorted from spleen or lymph node cells, sampled before transplant. The V gene is TRBV7-8, the J gene TRBJ2-7; 16 bases fit TRBD2. The CDR3 coding sequence is TGTGCCAGCAGCCGTACCGGGACTAGCGGGAGGGGAACCTACGAGCAGTACTTC. Its protein product is CASSRTGTSGRGTYEQYF.